These 26 T cell receptor beta chains were all obtained from the same sample, sequenced in a study of blood T cell repertoires in COVID-19. Clones were sequenced by immunoSEQ multiplex PCR, and TCRdb holds only the in-frame ones, with some missing. The sample consists of about 29,000 clones, 86% of them appearing once. Material: peripheral blood. The source is a human donor with active COVID-19. The donor label of this sample is uncertain.

In its sample, this clone was seen once. The V and J genes are TRBV18 and TRBJ2-2; no reliable D call. The germline gives CDR1 KGHSH, CDR2 LQKENI. The CDR3 has 13 residues. V lost 3 bases and J 6 bases, leaving 8 bases between the germline ends. The DNA of the CDR3 is TGTGCCAGCTCACCCCTGGGCTCCGGGGAGCTGTTTTTT. As protein: CASSPLGSGELFF.

The chain has TRBV7-3 and TRBJ1-1, with 10 bases lining up with TRBD1. Germline CDR1 reads SGHTA; CDR2 reads FQGTGA. The junction had 7 bases not matched to a gene; V was cut back by 5 bases and J by 10 bases. The CDR3 length is 13 residues. CDR3 sequence: CASSPDRGRVAFF. CDR3 nucleotides: TGTGCCAGCAGCCCCGACAGGGGGCGGGTAGCTTTCTTT.

This clone was picked up a small number of times. This chain connects TRBV5-6 to TRBJ2-7, with a tentative D call TRBD1 (5 bases). Looked up from germline, CDR1 is SGHDT and CDR2 is YYEEEE. The CDR3 covers 17 residues. Trimming left V 0 bases short and J 1 base short, with 17 bases between. The CDR3 DNA follows: TGTGCCAGCAGCTTGGCCCTTAGCAGGGCATTTTCCTACGAGCAGTACTTC. Its translation is CASSLALSRAFSYEQYF.

V and J are TRBV11-2 and TRBJ2-3; 9 nucleotides align to TRBD1. Unmatched junction bases numbered 7, after V lost 4 bases and J lost 2 bases. CDR3 size: 16 residues. CDR1 SGHAT and CDR2 FQNNGV come from the germline V gene. The CDR3 sequence is CASSSPRDRDTDTQYF. DNA of the CDR3: TGTGCCAGCAGCTCCCCCCGGGACAGGGACACAGATACGCAGTATTTT.

The chain carries TRBV4-3 and TRBJ2-3, with TRBD2 matching 9 bases. In germline, CDR1 is LGHNA, CDR2 YSLEER. V dropped 3 bases and J dropped 5; count of bases not matched to a gene: 9. The CDR3 loop spans 16 amino acids. The CDR3 reads CASSQNAIAGVDTQYF. In DNA, the CDR3 is TGCGCCAGCAGCCAGAATGCCATAGCGGGAGTAGATACGCAGTATTTT.

This clone was detected a few times. The chain carries TRBV4-3 and TRBJ2-7, with 7 bases aligning to TRBD2. Germline-derived CDR1 and CDR2 are LGHNA and YSLEER. The CDR3 is made up of 14 amino acids. After removal of 0 bases from V and 3 bases from J, the junction contained 2 bases not matched to a gene. The CDR3 loop is CASSQDRGSYEQYF. The CDR3 nucleotides are TGCGCCAGCAGCCAAGATCGCGGGAGCTACGAGCAGTACTTC.

The chain joins TRBV18 to TRBJ2-1; 9 bases map to TRBD1. The CDR3 contains 15 residues. Looked up from germline, CDR1 is KGHSH and CDR2 is LQKENI. The V segment lost 4 bases and the J segment 4 bases; nucleotides outside the gene matches: 5. CDR3 DNA: TGTGCCAGCTCACTTACCGGGACAGGGTACAATGAGCAGTTCTTC. This codes for CASSLTGTGYNEQFF.

V gene TRBV9 combines with J gene TRBJ2-7; D unresolved. Deletions cut 0 bases from V and 1 base from J, with 11 bases between. The CDR3 spans 15 residues. Germline-derived CDR1 and CDR2 are SGDLS and YYNGEE. The CDR3 coding sequence is TGTGCCAGCAGCGTAGACCCCTCCAGGTCCTACGAGCAGTACTTC. Its translation is CASSVDPSRSYEQYF.

The chain is built from TRBV7-3 and TRBJ2-5; 7 nucleotides line up with TRBD2. The CDR3 has 14 amino acids. Germline values: CDR1 SGHTA, CDR2 FQGTGA. The ends lost 3 bases at V and 4 bases at J; junction bases unmatched: 5. The CDR3 loop reads CASSFAGAVETQYF. DNA for the CDR3: TGTGCCAGCAGCTTTGCGGGAGCGGTAGAGACCCAGTACTTC.

This chain joins TRBV25-1 and TRBJ1-4, with D hard to call. V lost 10 bases to trimming and J lost 8 bases, with 14 bases between them. Germline assignment: CDR1 MGHDK and CDR2 SYGVNS. This CDR3 has 12 amino acids. Here the CDR3 DNA reads TGTGCCACCAGCCCGGGGAACGAAAAACTGTTTTTT. Translated, it gives CATSPGNEKLFF.

This rearrangement joins TRBV7-3 to TRBJ2-1; 8 bases fit TRBD2. From germline, CDR1 is SGHTA and CDR2 FQGTGA. This CDR3 contains 17 residues. Losses at the gene ends were 2 bases for V and 6 bases for J; bases not matched to a gene: 12. CDR3 DNA: TGTGCCAGCAGCTTACCTTTTGGTAGCGGGGTTTCCAATGAGCAGTTCTTC. Translation gives CASSLPFGSGVSNEQFF.

In this sample, this clone turned up a few times. The chain couples TRBV5-6 to TRBJ2-2; 12 positions agree with TRBD2. The germline gives CDR1 SGHDT, CDR2 YYEEEE. The CDR3 contains 16 residues. The V gene end was trimmed by 4 bases and the J gene end by 5 bases; junction bases not matched to a gene: 6. CDR3 in DNA: TGTGCCAGCAGCGAACTAGCGGGGGGCATGACCGGGGAGCTGTTTTTT. Amino acid sequence: CASSELAGGMTGELFF.

The CDR3 DNA is TGTGCCAGCAGGAATAGCGGGACCCAAGATACGCAGTATTTT. It encodes CASRNSGTQDTQYF. The chain couples TRBV7-9 to TRBJ2-3; 8 positions agree with TRBD2. The junction had 7 bases not matched to a gene; V was cut back by 6 bases and J by 5 bases. Germline CDR1 and CDR2: SEHNR and FQNEAQ (reference sequence). The CDR3 totals 14 residues.

V gene TRBV29-1 combines with J gene TRBJ1-4; 9 nucleotides align to TRBD1. The CDR3 contains 12 residues. Trimming removed 7 bases from V and 8 bases from J; junction bases left unmatched: 5. Germline-derived CDR1 and CDR2 are SQVTM and ANQGSEA. CDR3 nucleotide sequence: TGCAGCGCGAGGGGACAGGGCGAAAAACTGTTTTTT. Translated: CSARGQGEKLFF.

This clone was counted between two and nine times. This sample includes further DNA sequences coding for the same CDR3. The rearrangement links TRBV19 to TRBJ2-3; 11 nucleotides align to TRBD1. The CDR3 is 14 residues long. The germline CDR1 and CDR2 sequences are LNHDA and SQIVND (reference sequence). The junction had 5 bases not matched to a gene; V was cut back by 6 bases and J by 6 bases. CDR3 loop: CASRDRGRVDTQYF. As DNA, the CDR3 is TGTGCCAGTAGGGACAGGGGGCGGGTGGATACGCAGTATTTT.

The chain couples TRBV10-1 to TRBJ2-5, with D possibly matching TRBD2 (5 bases). CDR1 is WNHNN, CDR2 SYGVQD, per germline (reference sequence). V lost 3 bases, J lost 5 bases, and 13 bases lay in between. The CDR3 consists of 14 residues. CDR3 region: CASSEGSVRETQYF. CDR3 nucleotides: TGCGCCAGCAGTGAAGGTAGCGTCAGGGAGACCCAGTACTTC.

The rearrangement uses TRBV10-3 and TRBJ2-5, with D hard to call. V was shortened by 0 bases and J by 3 bases, with 5 bases between the two germline ends. Germline-derived CDR1 and CDR2 are ENHRY and SYGVKD. The CDR3 is 13 amino acids. This CDR3 is CAISESLEETQYF. The CDR3 DNA follows: TGTGCCATCAGTGAGTCGCTAGAAGAGACCCAGTACTTC.

The chain carries TRBV10-3 and TRBJ2-7; D perhaps matches TRBD1 (5 bases). The germline V gene has CDR1 ENHRY and CDR2 SYGVKD. Trimming cost V 3 bases and J 3 bases, with 9 bases left between them. CDR3 size: 13 residues. The CDR3 sequence is CAISEQVGYEQYF. In DNA form, the CDR3 reads TGTGCCATCAGTGAACAGGTCGGCTACGAGCAGTACTTC.

The chain is built from TRBV14 and TRBJ2-3; 8 positions match TRBD2. The trim removed 1 base at V and 4 bases at J, leaving 4 bases unmatched. This CDR3 region has 15 residues. Germline V lookup: CDR1 SGHDN, CDR2 FVKESK. CDR3 DNA sequence: TGTGCCAGCAGCCAAGGAAGCGGGGGTCCAGATACGCAGTATTTT. Protein: CASSQGSGGPDTQYF.

The chain has TRBV27 and TRBJ1-5; D unresolved. V lost 1 base, J lost 6 bases, and 7 bases lay in between. This CDR3 has 13 amino acids. Looked up from germline, CDR1 is MNHEY and CDR2 is SMNVEV (reference sequence). CDR3 nucleotides: TGTGCCAGCAGTTTATACGGTTCTCAGCCCCAGCATTTT. It codes for CASSLYGSQPQHF.

V usage is TRBV5-1 and J usage is TRBJ2-1; 9 nucleotides match TRBD1. V was clipped by 5 bases and J by 5 bases; unmatched bases: 8. CDR1 and CDR2 from the germline V gene are SGHRS and YFSETQ. CDR3 length equals 15 residues. CDR3 sequence reads: CASRGAGQGNNEQFF. CDR3 nucleotide sequence: TGCGCCAGCAGGGGGGCGGGACAGGGAAACAATGAGCAGTTCTTC.

The CDR3 sequence: CASSETGAANYGYTF. Here the CDR3 DNA reads TGTGCCAGCAGTGAGACAGGGGCGGCTAACTATGGCTACACCTTC. This chain uses TRBV6-1 with TRBJ1-2; 8 nucleotides agree with TRBD1. Germline CDR1 MNHNS, CDR2 SASEGT. Trimming removed 3 bases from V and 0 bases from J; junction bases left unmatched: 3. This CDR3 has 15 amino acids.

CDR3 DNA: TGCGCCAGTAACGCGGGCTCCTATAATTCACCCCTCCACTTT. Its translation is CASNAGSYNSPLHF. This chain links TRBV5-1 with TRBJ1-6; D gene unclear. The CDR3 is 14 residues long. Looked up from germline, CDR1 is SGHRS and CDR2 is YFSETQ. Trimming pared 8 bases from V and 0 bases from J, leaving 9 bases between.

V and J are TRBV10-3 and TRBJ1-6, with D hard to call. Trimming took 2 bases from V and 14 from J, leaving 13 bases between them. The CDR3 totals 13 residues. Germline V gene sequence: CDR1 ENHRY, CDR2 SYGVKD. The CDR3 region has the DNA TGTGCCATCAGTGAGACAGCTCTCGGGACCCTCCACTTT. Its translation: CAISETALGTLHF.

This clone was observed a few times. The chain combines TRBV7-9 with TRBJ1-2, with no clear D. Looked up from germline, CDR1 is SEHNR and CDR2 is FQNEAQ (reference sequence). The CDR3 totals 12 residues. V was shortened by 2 bases and J by 6 bases, with 7 bases between the two germline ends. The CDR3 region has the DNA TGTGCCAGCAGCTTAAGCGTTGATGGCTACACCTTC. Translating gives CASSLSVDGYTF.

V usage is TRBV19 and J usage is TRBJ2-2; D is perhaps TRBD1 (6 bases). CDR3 length equals 14 residues. The V gene lost 7 bases and the J gene lost 2 bases, with 11 bases spanning the gap. Germline V gives CDR1 LNHDA, CDR2 SQIVND (reference sequence). The CDR3 region is CASIRGHNTGELFF. CDR3 DNA sequence: TGTGCCAGTATAAGGGGACACAACACCGGGGAGCTGTTTTTT.